This TCR beta chain was sequenced for a study of PD-L1 blockade in urothelial cancer. The length of the CDR3 is 14 residues. V gave up 7 bases and J gave up 5 bases; unmatched junction bases: 8. Germline CDR1 reads SGHAT; CDR2 reads FQNNGV. Repertoires were generated with immunoSEQ multiplex PCR, while TCRdb's copy carries only in-frame clones and drops some. Among 55,000 to 75,000 clones listed, 70% to 90% were seen once. This clone was counted only a few times. Time point of the sample: pretreatment peripheral blood. Patients had locally advanced or metastatic urothelial carcinoma. Patient sample counts ranged from 1 to 8, pretreatment and on-treatment.

V gene TRBV11-2 combines with J gene TRBJ2-7; 10 nucleotides match TRBD2. The clonotype originates from a man in his 70s with urothelial cancer. The input for sequencing was PBMCs, taken around atezolizumab (anti-PD-L1) treatment. The CDR3 DNA sequence: TGTGCCAGCAAAGGAGCGGGAGGGCCCCACGAGCAGTACTTC. This translates into CASKGAGGPHEQYF.